This TCR beta chain was obtained from a study of blood T cell repertoires in COVID-19. Study-wide context: PBMCs, B-cell-depleted T cells, or T cells provided the cDNA or gDNA that made up the material.

CDR3 length: 11 residues. The J segment lost 15 bases and the V segment lost 6 bases, leaving 6 bases of the junction unmatched. Germline V CDR1 and CDR2: MNHEY, SMNVEV (reference sequence). Per the study methods: Counts of nucleated cells, estimated from reference gene primer amplification, were obtained. Method: immunoSEQ multiplex PCR; TCRdb's copy keeps in-frame clones and lacks some. That table is the source of V, J and clone size, and D and trimming were worked out from the DNA. The sample contains about 130,000 clones, 84% of which appear only once. Input material: peripheral blood. The chain couples TRBV27 to TRBJ2-1, with 9 bases lining up with TRBD1. The TCR originated in a woman aged 60-75 years with acute or convalescent COVID-19. CDR3 amino acids: CASRLGTGLFF. The CDR3 DNA reads as TGTGCCAGCAGACTCGGGACAGGGTTGTTCTTC.